The clone carrying this TCR beta chain was seen a handful of times. The antigen is undetermined. Clones were sequenced by immunoSEQ multiplex PCR, and TCRdb holds only the in-frame ones, with some missing. The sample holds around 60,000 clones, under 90% seen once. This specimen belongs to a study of OX40 agonist ivuxolimab in advanced cancers. Turning to the study itself: Ivuxolimab, an agonistic anti-OX40 (CD134) antibody, was given to patients. The group had a mean age of about 64 years, ranged from about 20 to 90, and was approximately 81% male. General study points: On average, a greater number of expanded clones characterised CD8+ T cells relative to CD4+. Antigen specificity remained undetermined for the expanded peripheral T cells.

This CDR3 contains 15 residues. V was cut by 3 bases and J by 0 bases, with 9 bases left in between. Germline V CDR1 and CDR2: LGHNA, YNFKEQ. This chain uses TRBV4-2 with TRBJ1-5, with a tentative D call TRBD1 (5 bases). Here the sequenced sample was CD4+ or CD8+ T cells sorted from blood, taken in a trial of the OX40 agonist ivuxolimab. The receptor's source is an adult with an advanced solid tumor such as melanoma, head and neck, liver or kidney cancer. CDR3 sequence reads: CASSQGQDSNQPQHF. The CDR3 region has the DNA TGTGCCAGCAGCCAGGGGCAGGATAGCAATCAGCCCCAGCATTTT.